The rows below give T cell receptor beta chains drawn from one sample of a study of blood T cell repertoires in COVID-19. TCRdb's table, derived via immunoSEQ multiplex PCR, lists solely in-frame clones and lacks some. The sample lists roughly 84,000 clones, under 80% occurring once. The sample taken for sequencing was peripheral blood. All receptors derive from a man in his sixties with COVID-19, enrolled during active disease. Both conserved end residues are part of each CDR3. Each record gives: CDR3 DNA, CDR3 protein, clone size, D gene, J gene, V gene. The D gene is left open where the match is weak. Where a row states a size, it is once, few, many or the class of an expanded clone; other rows omit it.

cdr3_nt: TGTGCCAGCAGCTTGGGAGCAGGGCCGAACACCGGGGAGCTGTTTTTT; cdr3_aa: CASSLGAGPNTGELFF; clone_size: -; d_call: -; j_call: TRBJ2-2; v_call: TRBV5-5
cdr3_nt: TGTGCCAGCAGCTCAAACAGGAACACTGAAGCTTTCTTT; cdr3_aa: CASSSNRNTEAFF; clone_size: once; d_call: -; j_call: TRBJ1-1; v_call: TRBV7-3
cdr3_nt: TGTGCCAGCAGACCCAAAGACAGGGCCAATCAGCCCCAGCATTTT; cdr3_aa: CASRPKDRANQPQHF; clone_size: -; d_call: TRBD1; j_call: TRBJ1-5; v_call: TRBV6-5
cdr3_nt: TGTGCCAGCTCACCCACCCCTAATAGCAATCAGCCCCAGCATTTT; cdr3_aa: CASSPTPNSNQPQHF; clone_size: -; d_call: -; j_call: TRBJ1-5; v_call: TRBV18
cdr3_nt: TGTGCCAGCAGCGGGGGGGGGCACAATGAAAAACTGTTTTTT; cdr3_aa: CASSGGGHNEKLFF; clone_size: once; d_call: -; j_call: TRBJ1-4; v_call: TRBV5-4
cdr3_nt: TGTGCCAGCAGCTTCGGTAGCACGCAGTATTTT; cdr3_aa: CASSFGSTQYF; clone_size: once; d_call: -; j_call: TRBJ2-3; v_call: TRBV11-3
cdr3_nt: TGTGCCAGCAGCTCACGGGGGGGGGCCGCCTACAATGAGCAGTTCTTC; cdr3_aa: CASSSRGGAAYNEQFF; clone_size: -; d_call: TRBD2; j_call: TRBJ2-1; v_call: TRBV5-4
cdr3_nt: TGTGCCAGCAGCTTAGCTCGGGACATCGTCTACGAGCAGTACTTC; cdr3_aa: CASSLARDIVYEQYF; clone_size: -; d_call: -; j_call: TRBJ2-7; v_call: TRBV7-2
cdr3_nt: TGTGCCAGCACCCAAGGGAGGGGGAATCAGCCCCAGCATTTT; cdr3_aa: CASTQGRGNQPQHF; clone_size: -; d_call: -; j_call: TRBJ1-5; v_call: TRBV7-2
cdr3_nt: TGTGCCAGCAGCCCATACAGGGGCTACGAGCAGTACTTC; cdr3_aa: CASSPYRGYEQYF; clone_size: -; d_call: TRBD1; j_call: TRBJ2-7; v_call: TRBV6-5
cdr3_nt: TGTGCCAGCAGCTTAGGCGGGGTCGGGACCGGGGAGCTGTTTTTT; cdr3_aa: CASSLGGVGTGELFF; clone_size: -; d_call: -; j_call: TRBJ2-2; v_call: TRBV11-3
cdr3_nt: TGTGCCAGCAGCTTGTCGGGGGGTAACACCGGGGAGCTGTTTTTT; cdr3_aa: CASSLSGGNTGELFF; clone_size: -; d_call: TRBD2; j_call: TRBJ2-2; v_call: TRBV5-4
cdr3_nt: TGTGCCACCGGACAGGTGAATCAGCCCCAGCATTTT; cdr3_aa: CATGQVNQPQHF; clone_size: -; d_call: TRBD1; j_call: TRBJ1-5; v_call: TRBV6-5
cdr3_nt: TGTGCCAGCAGTCCCCCAGAGGTTGATACGCAGTATTTT; cdr3_aa: CASSPPEVDTQYF; clone_size: -; d_call: -; j_call: TRBJ2-3; v_call: TRBV27
cdr3_nt: TGCGCCAGCAGCTTGGAAGAATGGGGGACAACAGATACGCAGTATTTT; cdr3_aa: CASSLEEWGTTDTQYF; clone_size: -; d_call: -; j_call: TRBJ2-3; v_call: TRBV5-1
cdr3_nt: TGTGCCAGCAGCCAAGGGACAGTTGGCACTGAAGCTTTCTTT; cdr3_aa: CASSQGTVGTEAFF; clone_size: few; d_call: TRBD1; j_call: TRBJ1-1; v_call: TRBV9
cdr3_nt: TGTGCCAGCAGTTCCAAAAGCACGCAGTATTTT; cdr3_aa: CASSSKSTQYF; clone_size: once; d_call: -; j_call: TRBJ2-3; v_call: TRBV12-3/TRBV12-4
cdr3_nt: TGTGCCAGCAGTTTATCTGGGACAGGAGGGCCCTCTGGGGCCAACGTCCTGACTTTC; cdr3_aa: CASSLSGTGGPSGANVLTF; clone_size: -; d_call: TRBD1; j_call: TRBJ2-6; v_call: TRBV27
cdr3_nt: TGTGCCAGCAGCCAAGGAGTGGTCCCTAATGAAAAACTGTTTTTT; cdr3_aa: CASSQGVVPNEKLFF; clone_size: few; d_call: -; j_call: TRBJ1-4; v_call: TRBV3-1/TRBV3-2
cdr3_nt: TGTGCCAGCAGCTCGGGGGACTCTAGCACAGATACGCAGTATTTT; cdr3_aa: CASSSGDSSTDTQYF; clone_size: -; d_call: -; j_call: TRBJ2-3; v_call: TRBV14
cdr3_nt: TGTGCCAGCAAGGGGGACAGGGGTTTTAGAGCTAATGAAAAACTGTTTTTT; cdr3_aa: CASKGDRGFRANEKLFF; clone_size: -; d_call: TRBD1; j_call: TRBJ1-4; v_call: TRBV2
cdr3_nt: TGTGCCAGCAGTGAAGAGGAGCGAAGGGGTGGGTCCTACGAGCAGTACTTC; cdr3_aa: CASSEEERRGGSYEQYF; clone_size: -; d_call: -; j_call: TRBJ2-7; v_call: TRBV6-1
cdr3_nt: TGTGCCAGTAGTATCTACAGGGCCCCAACTAATGAAAAACTGTTTTTT; cdr3_aa: CASSIYRAPTNEKLFF; clone_size: -; d_call: -; j_call: TRBJ1-4; v_call: TRBV19
cdr3_nt: TGTGCCAGCTCCCGTCGATCAGGACAGGGCACAGATACGCAGTATTTT; cdr3_aa: CASSRRSGQGTDTQYF; clone_size: -; d_call: TRBD1; j_call: TRBJ2-3; v_call: TRBV18
cdr3_nt: TGTGCCAGCAGCCTATCCCCAGGGGCCTACGAGCAGTACTTC; cdr3_aa: CASSLSPGAYEQYF; clone_size: -; d_call: -; j_call: TRBJ2-7; v_call: TRBV3-1/TRBV3-2
cdr3_nt: TGTGCCAGCAGCCCCAGGGTCGGCGAGCAGTACTTC; cdr3_aa: CASSPRVGEQYF; clone_size: -; d_call: -; j_call: TRBJ2-7; v_call: TRBV7-3
cdr3_nt: TGTGCCAGCAGCCGAACCCGGAATGAGCAGTTCTTC; cdr3_aa: CASSRTRNEQFF; clone_size: -; d_call: -; j_call: TRBJ2-1; v_call: TRBV11-2
cdr3_nt: TGTGCCACCAGCAGAGATCGGGTCACAGGGCTCCAGCCCCAGCATTTT; cdr3_aa: CATSRDRVTGLQPQHF; clone_size: -; d_call: -; j_call: TRBJ1-5; v_call: TRBV15
cdr3_nt: TGTGCCAGTAGTAGCGAACAGGGGGCGCGTAGCAATCAGCCCCAGCATTTT; cdr3_aa: CASSSEQGARSNQPQHF; clone_size: -; d_call: TRBD1; j_call: TRBJ1-5; v_call: TRBV19
cdr3_nt: TGTGCCAGCAGCTCCTACTCGCCAACGAGCACTGAAGCTTTCTTT; cdr3_aa: CASSSYSPTSTEAFF; clone_size: -; d_call: -; j_call: TRBJ1-1; v_call: TRBV5-6
cdr3_nt: TGTGCCAGCAGTGAACCGACAGGCCCCCAGGGTGAGCAGTTCTTC; cdr3_aa: CASSEPTGPQGEQFF; clone_size: -; d_call: -; j_call: TRBJ2-1; v_call: TRBV2
cdr3_nt: TGTGCCAGCAGCGAGGAACGGACAAACTATAATTCACCCCTCCACTTT; cdr3_aa: CASSEERTNYNSPLHF; clone_size: -; d_call: -; j_call: TRBJ1-6; v_call: TRBV11-3
cdr3_nt: TGTGCCAGCCGGTGGTCAGGAAGTAATGAAAAACTGTTTTTT; cdr3_aa: CASRWSGSNEKLFF; clone_size: -; d_call: -; j_call: TRBJ1-4; v_call: TRBV2
cdr3_nt: TGTGCCAGCAGTACCGATCTAGCCGATGAGCAGTTCTTC; cdr3_aa: CASSTDLADEQFF; clone_size: -; d_call: -; j_call: TRBJ2-1; v_call: TRBV5-4
cdr3_nt: TGCAGCGTGTCCCGAGGCATGAACACTGAAGCTTTCTTT; cdr3_aa: CSVSRGMNTEAFF; clone_size: -; d_call: -; j_call: TRBJ1-1; v_call: TRBV29-1
cdr3_nt: TGTGCCAGCAGCCCGGGACAGATTCAAGAGACCCAGTACTTC; cdr3_aa: CASSPGQIQETQYF; clone_size: -; d_call: TRBD1; j_call: TRBJ2-5; v_call: TRBV7-2
cdr3_nt: TGTGCCAGCAGCTTAATACTTACGTCCTCTGGGGCCAACGTCCTGACTTTC; cdr3_aa: CASSLILTSSGANVLTF; clone_size: -; d_call: -; j_call: TRBJ2-6; v_call: TRBV7-2
cdr3_nt: TGTGCCAGTAGACAGGGGAATAATGAAAAACTGTTTTTT; cdr3_aa: CASRQGNNEKLFF; clone_size: -; d_call: TRBD1; j_call: TRBJ1-4; v_call: TRBV25-1
cdr3_nt: TGTGCCAGCAGCTCGGCGGGAGGGGTTGACTATGGCTACACCTTC; cdr3_aa: CASSSAGGVDYGYTF; clone_size: few; d_call: -; j_call: TRBJ1-2; v_call: TRBV5-5
cdr3_nt: TGTGCCACCAGCAGAGATCCCGAGCGGGGCGCTGAGCAGTTCTTC; cdr3_aa: CATSRDPERGAEQFF; clone_size: few; d_call: TRBD2; j_call: TRBJ2-1; v_call: TRBV15
cdr3_nt: TGTGCCAGCAGCAATAACCGGAACAGGAGGGGTGGCTACACCTTC; cdr3_aa: CASSNNRNRRGGYTF; clone_size: few; d_call: -; j_call: TRBJ1-2; v_call: TRBV7-9
cdr3_nt: TGTGCCAGCAGTTACTCGGAGCAGGGTTTAACCGGGGAGCTGTTTTTT; cdr3_aa: CASSYSEQGLTGELFF; clone_size: -; d_call: -; j_call: TRBJ2-2; v_call: TRBV6-5
cdr3_nt: TGTGCCATCAGTGCCCGCAGGGAACATGGCTACACCTTC; cdr3_aa: CAISARREHGYTF; clone_size: -; d_call: -; j_call: TRBJ1-2; v_call: TRBV10-3
cdr3_nt: TGTGCCAGCAGCGTAGGTGTTAGCGAGACCTACGAGCAGTACTTC; cdr3_aa: CASSVGVSETYEQYF; clone_size: -; d_call: -; j_call: TRBJ2-7; v_call: TRBV9
cdr3_nt: TGTGCCAGCAGTGTCGGGGGTTCTGGAAACACCATATATTTT; cdr3_aa: CASSVGGSGNTIYF; clone_size: few; d_call: -; j_call: TRBJ1-3; v_call: TRBV2
cdr3_nt: TGCGCCAGCAGCCACCCGACAGGGGGCAATAATTCACCCCTCCACTTT; cdr3_aa: CASSHPTGGNNSPLHF; clone_size: -; d_call: TRBD1; j_call: TRBJ1-6; v_call: TRBV4-1
cdr3_nt: TGTGCCAGTAGTATAGAGGGGACGGAGGGTGGCTACACCTTC; cdr3_aa: CASSIEGTEGGYTF; clone_size: -; d_call: -; j_call: TRBJ1-2; v_call: TRBV19